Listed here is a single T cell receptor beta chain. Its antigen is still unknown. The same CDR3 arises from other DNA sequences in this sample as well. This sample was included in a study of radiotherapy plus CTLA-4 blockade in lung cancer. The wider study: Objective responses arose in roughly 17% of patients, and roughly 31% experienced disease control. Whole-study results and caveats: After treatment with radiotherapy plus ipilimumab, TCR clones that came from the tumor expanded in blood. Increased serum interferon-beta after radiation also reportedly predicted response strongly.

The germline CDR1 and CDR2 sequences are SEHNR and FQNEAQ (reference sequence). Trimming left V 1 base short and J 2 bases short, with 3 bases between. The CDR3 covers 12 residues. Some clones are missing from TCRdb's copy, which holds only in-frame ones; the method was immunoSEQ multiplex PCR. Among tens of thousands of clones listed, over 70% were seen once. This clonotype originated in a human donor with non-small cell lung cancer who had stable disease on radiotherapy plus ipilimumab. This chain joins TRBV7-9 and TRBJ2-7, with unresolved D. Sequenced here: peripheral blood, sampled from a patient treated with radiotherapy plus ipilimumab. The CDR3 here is CASSLEPYEQYF. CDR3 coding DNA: TGTGCCAGCAGCTTAGAACCCTACGAGCAGTACTTC. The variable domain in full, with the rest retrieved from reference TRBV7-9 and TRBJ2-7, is DTGVSQNPRHKITKRGQNVTFRCDPISEHNRLYWYRQTLGQGPEFLTYFQNEAQLEKSRLLSDRFSAERPKGSFSTLEIQRTEQGDSAMYLCASSLEPYEQYFGPGTRLTVT.